This is a list of T cell receptor beta chains from one sample in a study of blood T cell repertoires in COVID-19. Clones were sequenced by immunoSEQ multiplex PCR, and TCRdb holds only the in-frame ones, with some missing. The sample carries roughly 39,000 clones, almost 85% recorded once. Sample: peripheral blood. The receptors derive from a human donor in a cohort sampled during active COVID-19. Each CDR3 is given with its conserved first and last residue. Fields, in order: clone size, CDR3 length, J gene, D gene, V gene, CDR3 protein, CDR3 DNA. D genes are given only for firm matches. Only some rows state a clone size, as once, few, many or a class for expanded clones.

>-|15|TRBJ2-1|TRBD2|TRBV19
CASSAHGGSRNEQFF
TGTGCCAGTAGTGCCCACGGCGGGAGTAGGAATGAGCAGTTCTTC
>-|15|TRBJ2-7|TRBD2|TRBV5-8
CASSSEGLAGEEQYF
TGTGCCAGCAGCTCGGAGGGACTAGCGGGAGAAGAGCAGTACTTC
>once|11|TRBJ1-1|-|TRBV30
CAWSVVTEAFF
TGTGCCTGGAGTGTCGTCACTGAAGCTTTCTTT
>-|16|TRBJ2-2|TRBD1|TRBV5-8
CASSSRGTGNTGELFF
TGTGCCAGCAGCTCCCGAGGGACAGGGAACACCGGGGAGCTGTTTTTT
>few|20|TRBJ1-2|TRBD1|TRBV3-1/TRBV3-2
CASSQKRDRVGTAETYGYTF
TGTGCCAGCAGCCAAAAGAGGGACAGGGTAGGTACCGCCGAAACCTATGGCTACACCTTC
>-|15|TRBJ2-5|TRBD1|TRBV10-3
CATDSGTGWGETQYF
TGTGCCACGGACAGCGGGACAGGGTGGGGGGAGACCCAGTACTTC
>-|14|TRBJ2-3|-|TRBV7-9
CASSLGSRGDTQYF
TGTGCCAGCAGCTTAGGGTCCAGGGGCGATACGCAGTATTTT
>-|13|TRBJ2-3|TRBD2|TRBV20-1
CSASSGRTDTQYF
TGCAGTGCTAGTAGCGGGCGCACAGATACGCAGTATTTT
>once|13|TRBJ1-1|-|TRBV4-1
CASSQAQRSEAFF
TGCGCCAGCAGCCAAGCCCAGCGGAGTGAAGCTTTCTTT
>-|14|TRBJ1-4|TRBD1|TRBV30
CAWSFGTGGEKLFF
TGTGCCTGGAGTTTTGGGACAGGTGGGGAAAAACTGTTTTTT
>once|15|TRBJ2-7|TRBD2|TRBV30
CAWSFAASGRYEQYF
TGTGCCTGGAGTTTTGCGGCTAGCGGGAGGTACGAGCAGTACTTC
>-|14|TRBJ1-1|-|TRBV6-6
CASSQDQGNTEAFF
TGTGCCAGCAGTCAAGACCAGGGGAACACTGAAGCTTTCTTT